This T cell receptor (beta chain) appears in the sequencing data of a study of Ad26.COV2.S vaccination and SARS-CoV-2 variants. About this clone itself: Its antigen is not known.

There are 13 residues in the CDR3. The V end lost 2 bases, the J end lost 6 bases, and 10 bases lay between the germline ends. Germline V CDR1 and CDR2: SGHNT, YYREEE (reference sequence). Noted treatment: roughly 20 received Ad26.COV2.S at low or high dose, single or two shots; about 5 received placebo; per-sample allocation not given. Following the first vaccine or placebo injection, samples were taken on day 63. In Boston, the donor was an adult between 18-55 years of age. The method was immunoSEQ multiplex PCR; TCRdb's version includes in-frame clones alone and lacks a portion of them. The table records 360,000 or so clones, approximately 90% of them present only once. Findings and caveats of the study: Placebo recipients had lower spike-specific TCR breadth than vaccine recipients.

The receptor was isolated from a person between 18 and 65 years old who received the Ad26.COV2.S COVID-19 vaccine or a placebo. The source was peripheral blood, collected in a trial of Ad26.COV2.S vaccine versus placebo. The rearrangement links TRBV5-4 to TRBJ2-3; possibly TRBD1 or TRBD2 for D (6 bases each). The CDR3 reads CASSLRGVDTQYF. The CDR3 DNA sequence: TGTGCCAGCAGCTTAAGGGGGGTTGATACGCAGTATTTT.